This T cell receptor (beta chain) is from a study of T cells after somatic rescue of genetic block. Generated by immunoSEQ multiplex PCR, the TCRdb table keeps only in-frame clones and is missing some. The sample has 95,000 to 120,000 clones, about 93% seen once. The sequencing input was peripheral blood mononuclear cells (PBMCs). The sequence came from a young woman.

Written as DNA, the CDR3 is TGTGCCAGCAGCCCCGGGGTGGGGAGAGAAGCTTTCTTT. Translation: CASSPGVGREAFF. The gene calls are TRBV7-3 and TRBJ1-1; D is unclear. The germline gives CDR1 SGHTA, CDR2 FQGTGA. V lost 5 bases and J lost 8, with 15 bases in between. The length of the CDR3 is 13 residues.